The sequence of this T cell receptor (beta chain) was determined in a study of cytomegalovirus exposure and HLA in healthy donors. Study-level points and caveats: The classifier was said to identify cytomegalovirus status with high specificity and sensitivity.

Of note for this clone: As yet, its antigen is unknown.

13 Jbeta primers and 60 Vbeta primers were used for the PCR. Profiled with immunoSEQ multiplex PCR; TCRdb holds only in-frame clones, not every one. The top ten hold roughly 4.5% of the sample, which has roughly 60,000 clones, roughly 84% seen once. CDR1 and CDR2 from the germline V gene are MNHEY and SVGAGI. V was clipped by 9 bases and J by 5 bases, with 13 bases between them. CDR3 length: 12 residues. This TCR derives from a man aged 25-45 years in good health and CMV-seronegative. The chain employs TRBV6-5 and TRBJ1-1, with D unresolved. Sequenced: PBMCs. As DNA, the CDR3 is TGTGCCAGTGCCAGGTCTACGACTGAAGCTTTCTTT. Its translation: CASARSTTEAFF.